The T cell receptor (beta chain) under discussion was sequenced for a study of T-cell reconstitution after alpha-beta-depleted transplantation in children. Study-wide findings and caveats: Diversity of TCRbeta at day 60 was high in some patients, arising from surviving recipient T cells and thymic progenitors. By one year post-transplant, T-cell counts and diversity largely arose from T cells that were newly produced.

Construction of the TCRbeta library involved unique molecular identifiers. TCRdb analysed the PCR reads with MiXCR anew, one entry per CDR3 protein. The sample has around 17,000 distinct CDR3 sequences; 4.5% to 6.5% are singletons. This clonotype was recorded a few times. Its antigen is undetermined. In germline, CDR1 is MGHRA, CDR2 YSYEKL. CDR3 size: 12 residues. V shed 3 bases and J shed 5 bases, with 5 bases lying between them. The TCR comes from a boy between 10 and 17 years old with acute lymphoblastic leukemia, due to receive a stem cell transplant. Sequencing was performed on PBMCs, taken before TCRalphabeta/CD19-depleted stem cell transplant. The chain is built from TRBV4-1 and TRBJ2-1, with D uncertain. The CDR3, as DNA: TGCGCCAGCAGCCATAGCAACAATGAGCAGTTCTTC. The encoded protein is CASSHSNNEQFF.